Below are 10 T cell receptor beta chains sequenced from a single sample in a study of blood T cells in healthy people across ages. Then a second PCR, running roughly 7 to 11 cycles, was carried out with a sample-barcoded 5' primer and a J-beta primer mix. One entry per CDR3 protein, called by TCRdb with MiXCR from the 5' RACE reads. The sample consists of about 1.6 million distinct CDR3 sequences, around 35% of them appearing once. Sequencing input: blood. The receptor set was obtained from a woman aged 25 to 45 in good health.

V is TRBV11-2 and J is TRBJ2-5; the match to TRBD2 covers 16 bases. The CDR3 loop spans 18 amino acids. With V trimmed by 5 bases and J by 5 bases, 11 bases remained unmatched. From germline, CDR1 is SGHAT and CDR2 FQNNGV. The CDR3 coding sequence is TGTGCCAGCAGCCCCCGGGGACTAGCGGGAGGGTGGGGTGAGACCCAGTACTTC. Amino acid sequence: CASSPRGLAGGWGETQYF.

This clonotype was recorded many times. One end of the junction fails to match germline, which may point to a read error. This rearrangement joins TRBV5-1 to TRBJ2-7, with a possible D match to TRBD1 (5 bases). Looked up from germline, CDR1 is SGHRS and CDR2 is YFSETQ. The CDR3 has 13 residues. The CDR3 region is CASSPDKTYEQYF. The CDR3 DNA is TGTGCCAGCAGTCCGGACAAGACGTACGAGCAGTACTTC.

The chain combines TRBV12-3 or TRBV12-4 with TRBJ2-3, with a tentative D call TRBD1 (7 bases). V was cut by 3 bases and J by 4 bases, with 11 bases left in between. The CDR3 is 14 amino acids. CDR3 coding DNA: TGTGCCAGCAGTTTTTCCAGGGGGGCAGATACGCAGTATTTT. It translates to CASSFSRGADTQYF.

This clonotype has just a few counts. The rearrangement joins TRBV12-3 or TRBV12-4 to TRBJ1-1, with D perhaps TRBD1 (6 bases). V shed 7 bases and J shed 4 bases, with 19 bases lying between them. The CDR3 length is 15 residues. CDR3 sequence: CASTSGGARGTEAFF. Written as DNA, the CDR3 is TGTGCCAGCACCTCGGGGGGGGCAAGGGGCACTGAAGCTTTCTTT.

This chain links TRBV27 with TRBJ2-3; maybe TRBD2 (5 bases). The V end lost 7 bases, the J end lost 1 base, and 9 bases lay between the germline ends. The length of the CDR3 is 13 residues. CDR1 and CDR2 from the germline V gene are MNHEY and SMNVEV (reference sequence). The CDR3 sequence: CASNDYRTDTQYF. The CDR3 region has the DNA TGTGCCAGCAACGACTATCGCACAGATACGCAGTATTTT.

The chain uses TRBV7-9 and TRBJ2-7; D uncertain. The CDR3 is 17 residues long. The germline CDR1 and CDR2 sequences are SEHNR and FQNEAQ (reference sequence). V lost 3 bases and J 3 bases, leaving 21 bases between the germline ends. CDR3 sequence reads: CASSFTPGVIRVYEQYF. The CDR3 DNA is TGTGCCAGCAGCTTTACCCCGGGTGTAATTCGCGTCTACGAGCAGTACTTC.

The chain has TRBV29-1 and TRBJ2-5; unclear D gene. The V gene's germline CDR1 is SQVTM and CDR2 ANQGSEA. CDR3 length equals 15 residues. V was pared by 3 bases and J by 2 bases, with 16 bases between. The CDR3 DNA follows: TGCAGCGTTGAGCTGGCGGATGCGATACAAGAGACCCAGTACTTC. It codes for CSVELADAIQETQYF.

This clonotype was recorded a few times. V usage is TRBV6-1 and J usage is TRBJ1-5; D gene uncertain. The CDR3 contains 15 residues. V gave up 7 bases and J gave up 0 bases, with 13 bases separating them. Germline V lookup: CDR1 MNHNS, CDR2 SASEGT. The DNA of the CDR3 is TGTGCCAGCAAGGTAGTGACACATAGCAATCAGCCCCAGCATTTT. It codes for CASKVVTHSNQPQHF.

This clonotype was seen more than once but under ten times. The chain has TRBV7-6 and TRBJ2-1; tentatively, D is TRBD1 (5 bases). V dropped 5 bases and J dropped 0 bases, with 14 bases sitting between them. CDR1 and CDR2 from the germline V gene are SGHVS and FNYEAQ. This CDR3 has 16 residues. CDR3 DNA sequence: TGTGCCAGCAGCCGCCTGACGGACACCTCCTACAATGAGCAGTTCTTC. Translated: CASSRLTDTSYNEQFF.

This clonotype has at least ten counts. This chain connects TRBV7-8 to TRBJ2-2; a possible D gene is TRBD2 (6 bases). V lost 1 base and J lost 3, with 9 bases in between. This CDR3 contains 15 residues. Per germline, CDR1 SGHVS and CDR2 FQNEAQ. CDR3 sequence (DNA): TGTGCCAGCAGCTTAGGGGACTTTTACACCGGGGAGCTGTTTTTT. This translates into CASSLGDFYTGELFF.